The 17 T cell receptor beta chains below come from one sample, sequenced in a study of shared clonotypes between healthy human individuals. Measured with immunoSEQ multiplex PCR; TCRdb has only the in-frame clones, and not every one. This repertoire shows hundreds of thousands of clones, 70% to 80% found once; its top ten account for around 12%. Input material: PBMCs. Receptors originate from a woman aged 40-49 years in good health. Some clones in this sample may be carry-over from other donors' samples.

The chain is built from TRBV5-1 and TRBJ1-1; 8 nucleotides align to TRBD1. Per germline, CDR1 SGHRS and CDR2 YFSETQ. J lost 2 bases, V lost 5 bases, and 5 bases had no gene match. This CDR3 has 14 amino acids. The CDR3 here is CASSGTGHNTEAFF. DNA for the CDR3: TGCGCCAGCAGTGGGACAGGCCACAACACTGAAGCTTTCTTT.

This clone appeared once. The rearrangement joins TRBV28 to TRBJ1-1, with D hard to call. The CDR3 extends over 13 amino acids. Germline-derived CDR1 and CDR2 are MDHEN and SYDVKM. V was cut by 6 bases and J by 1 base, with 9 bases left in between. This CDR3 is CASRPSPNTEAFF. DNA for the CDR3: TGTGCCAGCAGACCGTCGCCGAACACTGAAGCTTTCTTT. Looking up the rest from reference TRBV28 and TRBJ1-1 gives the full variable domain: DVKVTQSSRYLVKRTGEKVFLECVQDMDHENMFWYRQDPGLGLRLIYFSYDVKMKEKGDIPEGYSVSREKKERFSLILESASTNQTSMYLCASRPSPNTEAFFGQGTRLTVV.

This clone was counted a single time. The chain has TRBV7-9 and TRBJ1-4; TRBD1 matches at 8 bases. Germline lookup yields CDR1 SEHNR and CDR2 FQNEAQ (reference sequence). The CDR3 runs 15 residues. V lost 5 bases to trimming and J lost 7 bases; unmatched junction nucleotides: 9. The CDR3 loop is CASSPTGTGFEKLFF. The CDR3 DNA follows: TGTGCCAGCAGCCCCACCGGGACAGGATTTGAAAAACTGTTTTTT.

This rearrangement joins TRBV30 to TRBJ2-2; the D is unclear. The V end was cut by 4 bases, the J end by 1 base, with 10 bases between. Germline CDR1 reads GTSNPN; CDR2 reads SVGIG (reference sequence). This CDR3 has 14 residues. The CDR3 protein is CAWNSRMNTGELFF. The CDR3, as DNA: TGTGCCTGGAACTCGCGGATGAACACCGGGGAGCTGTTTTTT.

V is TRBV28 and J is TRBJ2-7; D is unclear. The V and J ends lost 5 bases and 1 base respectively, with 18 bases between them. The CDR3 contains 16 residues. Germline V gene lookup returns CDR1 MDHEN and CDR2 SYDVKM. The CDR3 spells CASSPRLVVLSYEQYF. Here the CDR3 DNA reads TGTGCCAGCAGTCCCAGGCTGGTCGTACTTTCCTACGAGCAGTACTTC.

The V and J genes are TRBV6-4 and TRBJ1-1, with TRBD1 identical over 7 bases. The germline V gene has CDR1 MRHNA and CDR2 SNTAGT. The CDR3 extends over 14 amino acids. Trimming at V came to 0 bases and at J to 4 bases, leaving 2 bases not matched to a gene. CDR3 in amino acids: CASSDSAGGTEAFF. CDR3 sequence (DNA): TGTGCCAGCAGTGACTCGGCAGGGGGCACTGAAGCTTTCTTT.

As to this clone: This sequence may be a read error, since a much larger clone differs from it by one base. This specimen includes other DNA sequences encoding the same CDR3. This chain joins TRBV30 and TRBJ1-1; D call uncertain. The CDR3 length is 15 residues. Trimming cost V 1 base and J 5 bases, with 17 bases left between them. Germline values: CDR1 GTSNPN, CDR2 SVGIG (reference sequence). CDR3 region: CAWSDLGPVGTEAFF. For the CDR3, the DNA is TGTGCCTGGAGTGACCTCGGCCCCGTAGGGACTGAAGCTTTCTTT. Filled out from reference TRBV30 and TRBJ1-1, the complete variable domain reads SQTIHQWPATLVQPVGSPLSLECTVEGTSNPNLYWYRQAAGRGLQLLFYSVGIGQISSEVPQNLSASRPQDRQFILSSKKLLLSDSGFYLCAWSDLGPVGTEAFFGQGTRLTVV.

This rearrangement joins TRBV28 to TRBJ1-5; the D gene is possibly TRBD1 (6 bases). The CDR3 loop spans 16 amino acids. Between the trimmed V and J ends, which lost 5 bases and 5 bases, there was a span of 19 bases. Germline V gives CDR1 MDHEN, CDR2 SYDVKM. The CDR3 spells CASSPPRTVAYQPQHF. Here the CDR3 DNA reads TGTGCCAGCAGTCCACCTCGGACAGTAGCATATCAGCCCCAGCATTTT.

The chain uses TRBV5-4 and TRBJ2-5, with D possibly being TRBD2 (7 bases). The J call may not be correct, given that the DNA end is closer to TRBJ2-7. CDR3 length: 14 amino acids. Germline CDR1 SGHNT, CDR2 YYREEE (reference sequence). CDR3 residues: CASSREGGNYEQYF. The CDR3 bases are TGTGCCAGCAGCCGCGAGGGGGGGAACTACGAGCAGTACTTC.

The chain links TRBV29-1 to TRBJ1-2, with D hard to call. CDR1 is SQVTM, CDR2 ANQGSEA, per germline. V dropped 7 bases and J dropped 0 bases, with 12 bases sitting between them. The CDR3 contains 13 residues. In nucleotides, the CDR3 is TGCAGCGCCCTGGACCGGGCTAACTATGGCTACACCTTC. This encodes CSALDRANYGYTF.

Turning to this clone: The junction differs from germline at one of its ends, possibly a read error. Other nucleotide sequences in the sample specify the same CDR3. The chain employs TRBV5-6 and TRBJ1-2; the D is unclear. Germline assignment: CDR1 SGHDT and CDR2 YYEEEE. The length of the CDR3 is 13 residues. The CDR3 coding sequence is TGCGCCAGCAGCCCCTCGGGAAACTATGGCTACACCTTC. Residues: CASSPSGNYGYTF. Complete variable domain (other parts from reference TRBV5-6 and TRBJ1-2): DAGVTQSPTHLIKTRGQQVTLRCSPKSGHDTVSWYQQALGQGPQFIFQYYEEEERQRGNFPDRFSGHQFPNYSSELNVNALLLGDSALYLCASSPSGNYGYTFGSGTRLTVV.

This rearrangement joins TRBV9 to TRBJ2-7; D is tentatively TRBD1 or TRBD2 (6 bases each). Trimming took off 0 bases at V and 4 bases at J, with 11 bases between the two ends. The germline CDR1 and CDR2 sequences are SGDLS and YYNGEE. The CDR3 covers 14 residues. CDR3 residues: CASSVGRGDYEQYF. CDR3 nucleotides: TGTGCCAGCAGCGTAGGAAGGGGGGATTACGAGCAGTACTTC.

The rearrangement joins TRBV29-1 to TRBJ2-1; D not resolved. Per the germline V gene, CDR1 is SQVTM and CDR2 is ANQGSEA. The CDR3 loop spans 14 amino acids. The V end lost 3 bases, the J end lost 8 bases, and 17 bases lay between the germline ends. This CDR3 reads CSVDSPGAGDEQFF. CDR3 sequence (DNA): TGCAGCGTTGACTCCCCAGGAGCAGGCGATGAGCAGTTCTTC.

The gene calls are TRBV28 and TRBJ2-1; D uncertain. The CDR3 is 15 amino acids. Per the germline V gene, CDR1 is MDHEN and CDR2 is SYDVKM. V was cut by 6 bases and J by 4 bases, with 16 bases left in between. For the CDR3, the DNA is TGTGCCAGCAGGCTGACATCCGCCCGTTACAATGAGCAGTTCTTC. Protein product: CASRLTSARYNEQFF.

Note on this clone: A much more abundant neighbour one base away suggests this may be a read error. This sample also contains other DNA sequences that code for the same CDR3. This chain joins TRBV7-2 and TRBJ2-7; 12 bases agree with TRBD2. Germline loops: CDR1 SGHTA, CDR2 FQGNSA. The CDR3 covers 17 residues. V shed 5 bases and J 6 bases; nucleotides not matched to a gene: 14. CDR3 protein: CASSPTRLAGASGEQYF. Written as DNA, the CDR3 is TGTGCCAGCAGCCCTACCCGACTAGCGGGAGCATCAGGCGAGCAGTACTTC.

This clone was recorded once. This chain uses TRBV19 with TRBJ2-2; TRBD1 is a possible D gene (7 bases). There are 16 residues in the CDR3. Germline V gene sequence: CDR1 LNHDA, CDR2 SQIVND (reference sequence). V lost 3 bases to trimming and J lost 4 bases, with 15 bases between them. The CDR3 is CASSMTGRTTTGELFF. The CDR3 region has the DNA TGTGCCAGTAGTATGACAGGGCGGACTACCACCGGGGAGCTGTTTTTT. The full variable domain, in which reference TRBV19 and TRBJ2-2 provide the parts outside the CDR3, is DGGITQSPKYLFRKEGQNVTLSCEQNLNHDAMYWYRQDPGQGLRLIYYSQIVNDFQKGDIAEGYSVSREKKESFPLTVTSAQKNPTAFYLCASSMTGRTTTGELFFGEGSRLTVL.

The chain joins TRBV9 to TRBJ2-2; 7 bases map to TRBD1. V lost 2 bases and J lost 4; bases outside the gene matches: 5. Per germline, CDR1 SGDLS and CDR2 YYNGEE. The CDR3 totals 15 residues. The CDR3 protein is CASSVTGQRTGELFF. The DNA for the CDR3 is TGTGCCAGCAGCGTGACGGGACAGCGCACCGGGGAGCTGTTTTTT.